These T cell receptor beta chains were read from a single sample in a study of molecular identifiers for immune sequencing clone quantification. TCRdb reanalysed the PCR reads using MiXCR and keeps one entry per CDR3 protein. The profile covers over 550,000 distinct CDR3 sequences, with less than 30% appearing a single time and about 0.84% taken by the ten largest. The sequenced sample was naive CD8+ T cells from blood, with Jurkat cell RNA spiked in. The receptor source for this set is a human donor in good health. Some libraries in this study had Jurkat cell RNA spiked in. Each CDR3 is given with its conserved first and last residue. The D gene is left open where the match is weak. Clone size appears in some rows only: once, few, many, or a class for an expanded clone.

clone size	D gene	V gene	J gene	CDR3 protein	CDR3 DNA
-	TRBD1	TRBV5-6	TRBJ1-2	CASSAYRDRGQDYGYTF	TGTGCCAGCAGCGCCTACCGGGACAGGGGGCAGGACTATGGCTACACCTTC
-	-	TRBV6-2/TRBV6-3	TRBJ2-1	CASSYSMTGENGQFF	TGTGCCAGCAGTTACTCGATGACGGGAGAAAATGGGCAGTTCTTC
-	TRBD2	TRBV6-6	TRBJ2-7	CASANGRGGYEQYF	TGTGCCAGCGCCAACGGGCGGGGGGGGTACGAGCAGTACTTC
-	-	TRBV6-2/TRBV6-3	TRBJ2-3	CASSPTRLADTQYF	TGTGCCAGCAGTCCTACCCGACTAGCAGATACGCAGTATTTT
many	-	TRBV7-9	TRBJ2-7	CASSWRGDQYF	TGTGCCAGCAGCTGGCGCGGGGACCAGTACTTC
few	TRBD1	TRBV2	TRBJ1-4	CASRTGVGEKLFF	TGTGCCAGCAGGACAGGGGTCGGGGAAAAACTGTTTTTT
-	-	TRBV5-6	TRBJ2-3	CASSFPLRGPDTQYF	TGTGCCAGCAGCTTTCCTCTGAGGGGACCAGATACGCAGTATTTT
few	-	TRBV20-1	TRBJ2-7	CSAREQGRYEQYF	TGCAGTGCTAGAGAACAGGGTCGCTACGAGCAGTACTTC
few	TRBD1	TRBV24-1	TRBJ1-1	CATSDWTGEGAFF	TGTGCCACCAGTGATTGGACAGGCGAGGGAGCTTTCTTT
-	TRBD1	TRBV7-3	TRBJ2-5	CASSLTGTGETQYF	TGTGCCAGCAGCTTAACCGGGACAGGAGAGACCCAGTACTTC
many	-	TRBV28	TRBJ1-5	CASSSRGGGQPQHF	TGTGCCAGCAGTTCCCGGGGGGGTGGTCAGCCCCAGCATTTT
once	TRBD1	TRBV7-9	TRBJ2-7	CARSPKTTGQVYEQYF	TGTGCCAGGAGCCCGAAGACTACGGGACAGGTCTACGAGCAGTACTTC
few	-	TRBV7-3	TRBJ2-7	CASSPRGEPYEQYF	TGTGCCAGCAGCCCGAGGGGGGAACCCTACGAGCAGTACTTC